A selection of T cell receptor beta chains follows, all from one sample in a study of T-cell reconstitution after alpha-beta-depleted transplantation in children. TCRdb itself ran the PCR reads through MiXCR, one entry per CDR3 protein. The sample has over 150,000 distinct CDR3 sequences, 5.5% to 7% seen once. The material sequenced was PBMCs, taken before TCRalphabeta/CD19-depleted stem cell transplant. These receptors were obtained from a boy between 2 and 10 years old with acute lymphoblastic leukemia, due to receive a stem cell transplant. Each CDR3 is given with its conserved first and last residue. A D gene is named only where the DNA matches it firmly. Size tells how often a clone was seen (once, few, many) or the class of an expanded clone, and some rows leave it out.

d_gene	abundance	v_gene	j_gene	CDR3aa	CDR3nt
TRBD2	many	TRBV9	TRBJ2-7	CASSVSSGSDEQYF	TGTGCCAGCAGCGTGTCCAGCGGGAGCGACGAGCAGTACTTC
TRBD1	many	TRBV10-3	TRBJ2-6	CAIRPRQGESSGANVLTF	TGTGCCATCAGGCCTCGACAGGGGGAAAGCTCTGGGGCCAACGTCCTGACTTTC
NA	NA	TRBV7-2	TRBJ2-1	CASSPSGRSSYNEQFF	TGTGCCAGCAGCCCGTCCGGTCGGAGCTCCTACAATGAGCAGTTCTTC
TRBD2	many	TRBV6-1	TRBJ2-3	CASSDISGGDTQYF	TGTGCCAGCAGTGATATTTCCGGGGGGGATACGCAGTATTTT
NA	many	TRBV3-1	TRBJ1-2	CASSQVQDPTYGYTF	TGTGCCAGCAGCCAAGTGCAGGACCCAACATATGGCTACACCTTC
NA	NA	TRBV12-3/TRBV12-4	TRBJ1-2	CASSPRGSPGYTF	TGTGCCAGCAGCCCCCGGGGATCCCCGGGCTACACCTTC
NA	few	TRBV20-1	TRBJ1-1	CSARHPQGCCGTEAFF	TGCAGTGCTAGACACCCCCAAGGTTGTTGCGGCACTGAAGCTTTCTTT
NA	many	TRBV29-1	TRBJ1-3	CSAPRDNTIYF	TGCAGCGCCCCCAGGGATAACACCATATATTTT
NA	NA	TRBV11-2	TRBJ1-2	CASSLAGRVSYGYTF	TGTGCCAGCAGCTTAGCAGGGAGGGTCTCGTATGGCTACACCTTC
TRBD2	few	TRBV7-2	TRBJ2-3	CASSSTGGGAPDTQYF	TGTGCCAGCTCCTCAACTGGCGGGGGAGCCCCAGATACGCAGTATTTT
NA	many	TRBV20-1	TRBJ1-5	CSASSSGGQNQPQHF	TGCAGTGCTAGCTCCTCCGGTGGACAGAATCAGCCCCAGCATTTT
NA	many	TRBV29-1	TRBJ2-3	CSVEGGAGADTQYF	TGCAGCGTTGAAGGGGGGGCAGGCGCAGATACGCAGTATTTT
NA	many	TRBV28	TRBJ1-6	CASSLEGHYNSPLHF	TGTGCCAGCAGTTTGGAGGGCCACTATAATTCACCCCTCCACTTT
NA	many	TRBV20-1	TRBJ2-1	CSAGGGTDNEQFF	TGCAGTGCTGGAGGTGGGACCGACAATGAGCAGTTCTTC
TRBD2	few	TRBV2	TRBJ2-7	CASSTSGGNTYEQYF	TGTGCCAGCAGTACGAGCGGGGGGAATACCTACGAGCAGTACTTC
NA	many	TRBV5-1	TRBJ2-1	CASSRGDRGGYNEQFF	TGCGCCAGCAGCCGAGGTGATAGGGGGGGTTACAATGAGCAGTTCTTC
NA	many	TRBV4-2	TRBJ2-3	CASSPRGGSTDTQYF	TGTGCCAGCAGCCCGAGAGGGGGTAGCACAGATACGCAGTATTTT
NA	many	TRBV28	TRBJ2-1	CASSLADYNEQFF	TGTGCCAGCAGTTTGGCAGACTACAATGAGCAGTTCTTC
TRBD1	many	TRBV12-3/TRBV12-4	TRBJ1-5	CASRDRGHQPQHF	TGTGCCAGCAGGGACAGGGGACATCAGCCCCAGCATTTT
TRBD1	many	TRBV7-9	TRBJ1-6	CASSLRDRSPLHF	TGTGCCAGCAGCCTCCGGGACAGATCACCCCTCCACTTT
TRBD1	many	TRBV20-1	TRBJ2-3	CSASRGPLTDTQYF	TGCAGTGCTAGCAGGGGGCCCCTCACAGATACGCAGTATTTT
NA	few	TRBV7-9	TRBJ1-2	CASSQGWDGKNGAF	TGTGCCAGCAGCCAAGGGTGGGACGGCAAAAATGGGGCCTTC
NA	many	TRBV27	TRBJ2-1	CASTGGNEQFF	TGTGCCAGCACAGGTGGGAATGAGCAGTTCTTC
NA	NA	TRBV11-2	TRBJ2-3	CASSLDFVVANTQYF	TGTGCCAGCAGCTTAGATTTCGTGGTTGCGAATACGCAGTATTTT
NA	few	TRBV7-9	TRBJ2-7	CASSPTGFNEQYF	TGTGCCAGCAGCCCTACAGGGTTCAACGAGCAGTACTTC
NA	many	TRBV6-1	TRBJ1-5	CASSERGAGQPQHF	TGTGCCAGCAGTGAAAGGGGGGCTGGTCAGCCCCAGCATTTT
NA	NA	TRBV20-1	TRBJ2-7	CSARPPQTGVGEQYF	TGCAGTGCTAGACCCCCCCAGACAGGCGTGGGCGAGCAGTACTTC
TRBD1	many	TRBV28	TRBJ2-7	CASSPGTGAYEQYF	TGTGCCAGCAGTCCCGGGACAGGAGCCTACGAGCAGTACTTC